These 26 T cell receptor beta chains share one sample of origin, sequenced in a study of blood T cells in healthy people across ages. PCR was performed a second time for roughly 7 to 12 cycles using a sample-barcoded 5' primer and a J-beta primer mix. MiXCR, applied by TCRdb to the 5' RACE reads, yields one record per CDR3 protein. The data show approximately 1,000,000 distinct CDR3 sequences, with around 43% seen just once and around 18% held by the top ten. The specimen sequenced was blood. Source of these receptors: a woman aged 55-75 years in good health.

J is TRBJ2-3 and V is TRBV20-1; TRBD2 aligns across 10 bases. The germline gives CDR1 DFQATT, CDR2 SNEGSKA (reference sequence). The CDR3 runs 17 residues. V trimming: 0 bases; J trimming: 4 bases; junction bases outside the gene matches: 10. The CDR3 region is CSARDRGGTSVADTQYF. In nucleotides, the CDR3 is TGCAGTGCTAGAGACCGAGGGGGGACTAGCGTCGCAGATACGCAGTATTTT.

This clonotype turned up a few times. The CDR3 protein is CSARQDLSNQPQHF. The CDR3 region has the DNA TGCAGTGCTAGACAGGACCTCAGCAATCAGCCCCAGCATTTT. The chain is built from TRBV20-1 and TRBJ1-5; no reliable D call. In germline, CDR1 is DFQATT, CDR2 SNEGSKA (reference sequence). CDR3 size: 14 residues. V lost 2 bases and J lost 1, with 9 bases in between.

CDR3 DNA: TGTGCCAGCAGTATCCTAGCGGTTTACAATGAGCAGTTCTTC. Translating it yields CASSILAVYNEQFF. The chain employs TRBV6-1 and TRBJ2-1; 7 nucleotides align to TRBD2. Looked up from germline, CDR1 is MNHNS and CDR2 is SASEGT. CDR3 size: 14 residues. V lost 5 bases to trimming and J lost 4 bases; unmatched junction nucleotides: 5.

The CDR3 loop is CASSLFSAIGGYTF. The CDR3 nucleotides are TGTGCCAGCAGCTTATTCTCCGCCATCGGGGGCTACACCTTC. V and J are TRBV13 and TRBJ1-2; D gene unclear. In germline, CDR1 is PRHDT, CDR2 FYEKMQ (reference sequence). V was trimmed by 2 bases and J by 8 bases, leaving 15 bases between them. The CDR3 consists of 14 residues.

The chain recombines TRBV7-6 with TRBJ2-7; unclear D gene. Germline loops: CDR1 SGHVS, CDR2 FNYEAQ. Trimming took off 1 base at V and 0 bases at J, with 13 bases between the two ends. This CDR3 comprises 16 residues. The CDR3 reads CASSLGAKGPSYEQYF. In DNA, the CDR3 is TGTGCCAGCAGCTTAGGGGCGAAGGGTCCCTCCTACGAGCAGTACTTC.

The rearrangement joins TRBV30 to TRBJ2-7; TRBD1 or TRBD2 may be the D gene (5 bases each). V was shortened by 1 base and J by 1 base, with 8 bases between the two germline ends. CDR3 length equals 13 residues. The germline V gene encodes CDR1 GTSNPN and CDR2 SVGIG (reference sequence). In nucleotides, the CDR3 is TGTGCCTGGAGTGAGGGGAGTTCCTACGAGCAGTACTTC. Translating it yields CAWSEGSSYEQYF.

This clonotype has only a few counts. The chain uses TRBV15 and TRBJ2-7; D gene uncertain. The CDR3 contains 14 residues. The ends were cut back, 0 bases at V and 2 bases at J, with 8 bases in the middle. Germline loops: CDR1 LNHNV, CDR2 YYDKDF (reference sequence). The CDR3 loop is CATSRETKTYEQYF. The CDR3 DNA reads as TGTGCCACCAGCAGAGAGACAAAGACCTACGAGCAGTACTTC.

This clonotype is a singleton in its sample. The junction does not match germline at one end; this may be a read error. The chain combines TRBV12-3 or TRBV12-4 with TRBJ2-6; maybe TRBD2 (6 bases). The CDR3 is 15 residues long. The CDR3 DNA follows: TGTACCAGCAACAGTTGGGGGGCTGGGGCCAACGTCCTGACTTTC. Amino acids: CTSNSWGAGANVLTF.

This clonotype was recorded a few times. V usage is TRBV6-5 and J usage is TRBJ2-1; D is possibly TRBD1 or TRBD2 (7 bases each). Between the trimmed V and J ends, which lost 0 bases and 9 bases, there was a span of 18 bases. This CDR3 spans 16 amino acids. Germline-derived CDR1 and CDR2 are MNHEY and SVGAGI. The CDR3 nucleotides are TGTGCCAGCAGTTACTCGAGGCAGGGGGGGTCTAGTGAGCAGTTCTTC. As protein: CASSYSRQGGSSEQFF.

This clonotype has more than one count but fewer than ten. The J gene is TRBJ2-5, the V gene TRBV28; 7 bases agree with TRBD1. The CDR3 length is 17 residues. Unmatched junction bases numbered 21, after V lost 3 bases and J lost 11 bases. From germline, CDR1 is MDHEN and CDR2 SYDVKM. The DNA for the CDR3 is TGTGCCAGCAGTTTGGAGAACAGCCTAGGGACAGCCTGGGAGCAGTACTTC. Amino acid sequence: CASSLENSLGTAWEQYF.

The chain has TRBV15 and TRBJ1-2; 10 nucleotides line up with TRBD1. Germline loops: CDR1 LNHNV, CDR2 YYDKDF (reference sequence). This CDR3 is 20 amino acids long. V shed 5 bases and J 8 bases; nucleotides not matched to a gene: 26. The CDR3 spells CATSSKAVPGQGRGLWGYTF. CDR3 in DNA: TGTGCCACCAGCTCCAAAGCCGTCCCGGGACAGGGGAGGGGCCTGTGGGGCTACACCTTC. The whole variable domain, remainder taken from reference TRBV15 and TRBJ1-2, is DAMVIQNPRYQVTQFGKPVTLSCSQTLNHNVMYWYQQKSSQAPKLLFHYYDKDFNNEADTPDNFQSRRPNTSFCFLDIRSPGLGDTAMYLCATSSKAVPGQGRGLWGYTFGSGTRLTVV.

V and J are TRBV3-1 and TRBJ2-5, with D possibly matching TRBD2 (5 bases). V lost 3 bases to trimming and J lost 0 bases, with 8 bases between them. Germline V CDR1 and CDR2: LGHDT, YNNKEL (reference sequence). The CDR3 is made up of 14 amino acids. CDR3 protein: CASSHPGYQETQYF. The DNA of the CDR3 is TGTGCCAGCAGCCATCCGGGGTACCAAGAGACCCAGTACTTC.

This clonotype was detected only a few times. The chain links TRBV15 to TRBJ2-7; D uncertain. Trimming took off 0 bases at V and 6 bases at J, with 9 bases between the two ends. Germline values: CDR1 LNHNV, CDR2 YYDKDF (reference sequence). This CDR3 spans 13 amino acids. The DNA for the CDR3 is TGTGCCACCAGCAGAGATCTCCCAGCCGAGCAGTACTTC. It specifies CATSRDLPAEQYF.

The rearrangement uses TRBV5-1 and TRBJ2-5, with D perhaps given as TRBD1 or TRBD2 (5 bases each). V was clipped by 4 bases and J by 4 bases, with 17 bases between them. The CDR3 sequence is 15 residues long. CDR1 and CDR2 (germline): SGHRS, YFSETQ. In DNA form, the CDR3 reads TGCGCCAGCAGCCCCTCCGGGGCCCGCCCAGAGACCCAGTACTTC. Its translation is CASSPSGARPETQYF.

CDR3 protein: CSARGYSSAETQYF. The CDR3 bases are TGCAGTGCTAGAGGTTACTCGAGCGCCGAGACCCAGTACTTC. The chain employs TRBV20-1 and TRBJ2-5; D is unclear. Looked up from germline, CDR1 is DFQATT and CDR2 is SNEGSKA (reference sequence). V dropped 1 base and J dropped 5 bases, with 14 bases sitting between them. This CDR3 has 14 residues.

The chain recombines TRBV21-1 with TRBJ2-1; no check of the table's D call, TRBD1, against the DNA was made. TRBV21-1 represents a pseudogene. CDR3 length equals 14 residues. CDR3 nucleotides: TGTGCCAGCAGCATCCCTGTGAGGGTAAATGAGCAGTTCTTC. Translation: CASSIPVRVNEQFF.

This clonotype was seen more than once but under ten times. The chain employs TRBV10-3 and TRBJ2-7; tentatively, D is TRBD2 (5 bases). Deletions cut 3 bases from V and 3 bases from J, with 12 bases between. The CDR3 has 14 residues. Germline CDR1 ENHRY, CDR2 SYGVKD. The CDR3 loop reads CAISDPDGSYEQYF. The CDR3 region has the DNA TGTGCCATCAGTGACCCCGATGGGAGCTACGAGCAGTACTTC.

The chain is built from TRBV28 and TRBJ1-4, with 10 bases identical to TRBD1. Germline CDR1 is MDHEN and CDR2 is SYDVKM. V lost 3 bases, J lost 4 bases, and 5 bases stayed unmatched. The CDR3 is made up of 16 amino acids. CDR3 DNA: TGTGCCAGCAGTTTCGGACAGGGGGGGGTTAATGAAAAACTGTTTTTT. It specifies CASSFGQGGVNEKLFF.

This chain joins TRBV2 and TRBJ2-1, with D perhaps TRBD2 (6 bases). Germline V gives CDR1 SNHLY, CDR2 FYNNEI. V gave up 0 bases and J gave up 10 bases, with 10 bases separating them. The CDR3 runs to 13 residues. The CDR3 DNA follows: TGTGCCAGCAGTGAAGCGCGGGGAGGAGAGCAGTTCTTC. Encoded protein: CASSEARGGEQFF.

The chain links TRBV28 to TRBJ2-3; TRBD2 agrees at 7 bases. J was trimmed by 0 bases and V by 5 bases; bases with no gene match: 5. The CDR3 extends over 15 amino acids. The germline V gene encodes CDR1 MDHEN and CDR2 SYDVKM. Here the CDR3 reads CASSQTSVSTDTQYF. DNA for the CDR3: TGTGCCAGCAGTCAAACTAGCGTGAGCACAGATACGCAGTATTTT.

Remarks on this clonotype: Its ends do not fully match the called genes, so a read error is possible. The rearrangement uses TRBV7-8 and TRBJ2-3; D is unclear. The CDR3 totals 16 residues. Germline-derived CDR1 and CDR2 are SGHVS and FQNEAQ. This CDR3 is CAGSLRSRSRTDTQYF. In DNA, the CDR3 is TGTGCCGGCAGCTTAAGGTCCAGATCCCGCACAGATACGCAGTATTTT. Full variable domain (rest looked up from reference TRBV7-8 and TRBJ2-3): GAGVSQSPRYKVAKRGQDVALRCDPISGHVSLFWYQQALGQGPEFLTYFQNEAQLDKSGLPSDRFFAERPEGSVSTLKIQRTQQEDSAVYLCAGSLRSRSRTDTQYFGPGTRLTVL.

V gene TRBV6-5 combines with J gene TRBJ1-1; no reliable D call. The CDR3 sequence is 14 residues long. Between the trimmed V and J ends, which lost 2 bases and 4 bases, there was a span of 11 bases. Per the germline V gene, CDR1 is MNHEY and CDR2 is SVGAGI. CDR3 nucleotide sequence: TGTGCCAGCAGTTACGTGCGGCCCGGCACTGAAGCTTTCTTT. It is translated as CASSYVRPGTEAFF.

The chain employs TRBV7-9 and TRBJ2-5, with D possibly TRBD2 on 5 matching bases. Trimming took 5 bases from V and 0 from J, leaving 16 bases between them. Germline CDR1 is SEHNR and CDR2 is FQNEAQ (reference sequence). The CDR3 extends over 16 amino acids. In nucleotides, the CDR3 is TGTGCCAGCAGCCCCTCGGCAGCGGCAAACCAAGAGACCCAGTACTTC. Translation: CASSPSAAANQETQYF.

In this sample, this clonotype turned up a few times. The CDR3 is CASSLLAGAFYEQYF. In DNA, the CDR3 is TGTGCCAGCAGCTTACTAGCGGGGGCCTTCTACGAGCAGTACTTC. The chain is built from TRBV7-9 and TRBJ2-7; TRBD2 matches at 10 bases. The CDR3 covers 15 residues. The germline V gene has CDR1 SEHNR and CDR2 FQNEAQ (reference sequence). Trimming removed 2 bases from V and 3 bases from J; junction bases left unmatched: 4.

This chain connects TRBV11-2 to TRBJ1-2; D perhaps matches TRBD1 (5 bases). The CDR3 has 14 residues. Trimming removed 4 bases at V and 8 bases at J, with 17 bases between. Germline V CDR1 and CDR2: SGHAT, FQNNGV. CDR3 bases: TGTGCCAGCAGCTCAGAGGGGCAGGGACTCGGCTACACCTTC. Translated, it gives CASSSEGQGLGYTF.

This clonotype was counted between two and nine times. The CDR3 reads CASSLKWTGRAGSGRAAGNEQFF. The DNA for the CDR3 is TGTGCCAGCAGCTTAAAGTGGACAGGGAGGGCAGGTAGCGGGAGGGCCGCTGGCAATGAGCAGTTCTTC. The chain links TRBV11-2 to TRBJ2-1; TRBD2 matches at 11 bases. CDR1 and CDR2 (germline): SGHAT, FQNNGV. The CDR3 contains 23 residues. The V segment lost 2 bases and the J segment 6 bases; nucleotides outside the gene matches: 27.